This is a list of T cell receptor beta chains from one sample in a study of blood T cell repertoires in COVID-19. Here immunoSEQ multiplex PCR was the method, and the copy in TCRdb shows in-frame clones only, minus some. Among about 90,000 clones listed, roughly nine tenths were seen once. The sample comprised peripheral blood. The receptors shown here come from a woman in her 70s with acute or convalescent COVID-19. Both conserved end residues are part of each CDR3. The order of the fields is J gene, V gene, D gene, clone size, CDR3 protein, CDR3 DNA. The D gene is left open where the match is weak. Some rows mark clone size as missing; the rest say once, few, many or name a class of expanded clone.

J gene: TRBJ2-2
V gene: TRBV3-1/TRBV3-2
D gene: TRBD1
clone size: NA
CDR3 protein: CASRFRTGGHTGELFF
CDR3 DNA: TGTGCCAGCAGATTTCGGACAGGGGGGCACACCGGGGAGCTGTTTTTT

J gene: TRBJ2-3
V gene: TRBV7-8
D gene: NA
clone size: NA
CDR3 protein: CASSLARTDTQYF
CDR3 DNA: TGTGCCAGCAGCTTAGCGCGTACAGATACGCAGTATTTT

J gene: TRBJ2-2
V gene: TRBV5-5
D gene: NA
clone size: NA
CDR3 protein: CASRRDSANTGELFF
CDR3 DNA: TGTGCCAGCAGACGAGACAGCGCGAACACCGGGGAGCTGTTTTTT

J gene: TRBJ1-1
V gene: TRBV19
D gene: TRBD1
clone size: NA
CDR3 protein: CASSIWGQGSPEAFF
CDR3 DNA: TGTGCCAGTAGTATTTGGGGACAGGGCTCCCCTGAAGCTTTCTTT

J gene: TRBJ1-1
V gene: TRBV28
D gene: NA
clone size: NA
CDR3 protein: CASRVGPQGTAEAFF
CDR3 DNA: TGTGCCAGCAGAGTAGGCCCCCAGGGTACCGCTGAAGCTTTCTTT

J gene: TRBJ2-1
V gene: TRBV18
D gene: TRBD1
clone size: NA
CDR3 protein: CASSLKQGAYNEQFF
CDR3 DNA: TGTGCCAGCTCACTAAAACAGGGGGCGTACAATGAGCAGTTCTTC

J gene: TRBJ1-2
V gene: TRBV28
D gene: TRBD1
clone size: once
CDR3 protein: CASSEGQGNYGYTF
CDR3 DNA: TGTGCCAGCAGTGAAGGACAGGGGAACTATGGCTACACCTTC

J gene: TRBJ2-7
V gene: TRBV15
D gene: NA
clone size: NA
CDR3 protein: CATSRATGTPVSYEQYF
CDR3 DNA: TGTGCCACCAGCAGAGCGACCGGGACTCCTGTCTCCTACGAGCAGTACTTC

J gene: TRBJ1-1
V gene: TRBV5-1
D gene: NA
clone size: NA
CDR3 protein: CASSLAGENTEAFF
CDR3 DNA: TGCGCCAGCAGCTTGGCGGGGGAGAACACTGAAGCTTTCTTT

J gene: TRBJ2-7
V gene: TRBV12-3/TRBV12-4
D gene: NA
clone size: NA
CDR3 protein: CASSSDYTYEQYF
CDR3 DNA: TGTGCCAGCAGCTCGGACTATACGTACGAGCAGTACTTC

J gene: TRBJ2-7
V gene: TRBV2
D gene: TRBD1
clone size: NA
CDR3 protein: CASAHPAGTVLSYEQYF
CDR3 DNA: TGTGCCAGCGCCCACCCCGCCGGGACAGTCCTATCCTACGAGCAGTACTTC

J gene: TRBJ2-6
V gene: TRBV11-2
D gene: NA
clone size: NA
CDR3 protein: CASSLGPQGAGANVLTF
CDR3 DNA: TGTGCCAGCAGCTTAGGCCCACAGGGTGCTGGGGCCAACGTCCTGACTTTC

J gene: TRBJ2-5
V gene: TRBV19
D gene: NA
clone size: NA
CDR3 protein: CASSIISGPWETQYF
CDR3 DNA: TGTGCCAGTAGTATAATCAGCGGGCCCTGGGAGACCCAGTACTTC

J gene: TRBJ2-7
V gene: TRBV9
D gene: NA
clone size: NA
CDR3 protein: CASSIRGGSTDEQYF
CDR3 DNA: TGTGCCAGCAGCATTAGGGGGGGATCGACCGACGAGCAGTACTTC